The 27 T cell receptor beta chains given below trace back to one sample, sequenced in a study of T-cell memory formation after mild COVID-19. TCRdb passed the 5' RACE reads through MiXCR, listing each CDR3 protein once. The table lists tens of thousands of distinct CDR3 sequences, less than 8% of them singletons, with 0.65% to 0.85% in the top ten. Sequencing input: PBMCs or a T cell subset sorted from them (not recorded which). Receptor source: an adult who had mild COVID-19 (a few samples of this study predate the infection). Cell type and time point are not known.

This clonotype was seen at least ten times. The rearrangement links TRBV12-3 or TRBV12-4 to TRBJ2-1; 8 bases agree with TRBD1. V lost 6 bases, J lost 0 bases, and 7 bases stayed unmatched. The CDR3 covers 16 residues. In DNA, the CDR3 is TGTGCCAGCAGGGCAGGGACAGGTTTCTCCTACAATGAGCAGTTCTTC. Its translation: CASRAGTGFSYNEQFF.

This clonotype was seen many times. The chain links TRBV5-1 to TRBJ2-7; D not certain. This CDR3 has 17 residues. Germline assignment: CDR1 SGHRS and CDR2 YFSETQ. V was trimmed by 0 bases and J by 5 bases, leaving 21 bases between them. DNA for the CDR3: TGCGCCAGCAGCTTGGGTCCCATAGCTCCACTTTTGGACGAGCAGTACTTC. Its translation is CASSLGPIAPLLDEQYF.

The chain links TRBV7-2 to TRBJ1-5, with no clear D. Trimming took off 2 bases at V and 0 bases at J, with 5 bases between the two ends. Germline V gives CDR1 SGHTA, CDR2 FQGNSA. CDR3 length: 14 amino acids. Here the CDR3 DNA reads TGTGCCAGCAGCTTAATAGATAGCAATCAGCCCCAGCATTTT. Translating it yields CASSLIDSNQPQHF.

This clonotype was observed many times. V gene TRBV12-3 or TRBV12-4 combines with J gene TRBJ2-3, with 11 bases fitting TRBD1. The V gene end was trimmed by 8 bases and the J gene end by 4 bases; junction bases not matched to a gene: 8. CDR3 length equals 15 residues. CDR3 DNA: TGTGCCAGCGTAAGGACAGGGGGCGTCGCAGATACGCAGTATTTT. Encoded protein: CASVRTGGVADTQYF.

The table lists this clonotype with many counts. The chain is built from TRBV12-3 or TRBV12-4 and TRBJ2-4, with unresolved D. The CDR3 is 12 amino acids. V shed 1 base and J shed 15 bases, with 13 bases lying between them. The CDR3 DNA follows: TGTGCCAGCAGTTTAGTCCCCGGGCCCTGGTACTTC. It codes for CASSLVPGPWYF.

V is TRBV6-6 and J is TRBJ2-7, with 7 positions matching TRBD1. Per the germline V gene, CDR1 is MNHNY and CDR2 is SVGAGI (reference sequence). The CDR3 totals 13 residues. The V and J ends lost 6 bases and 0 bases, in that order; junction bases with no gene match: 2. The CDR3 protein is CASRRDSSYEQYV. The DNA for the CDR3 is TGTGCCAGCAGACGGGACAGCTCCTACGAGCAGTACGTC.

This clonotype occurred a few times. The chain combines TRBV24-1 with TRBJ2-1; either TRBD1 or TRBD2 may fit D (5 bases each). The CDR3 totals 12 residues. Looked up from germline, CDR1 is KGHDR and CDR2 is SFDVKD. V was trimmed by 4 bases and J by 14 bases, leaving 14 bases between them. The CDR3 is CATSEGTRAKFF. CDR3 DNA: TGTGCCACCAGTGAAGGGACCCGAGCCAAGTTCTTC.

Many counts were recorded for this clonotype. The chain uses TRBV15 and TRBJ2-3; weak D call: TRBD2 (6 bases). This CDR3 is 14 amino acids long. Looked up from germline, CDR1 is LNHNV and CDR2 is YYDKDF (reference sequence). The germline V and J ends were trimmed by 5 bases and 0 bases, with 9 bases remaining between them. CDR3 coding DNA: TGTGCCACCAGCCTCGGGGGTAGCACAGATACGCAGTATTTT. Translated: CATSLGGSTDTQYF.

In this sample, this clonotype turned up many times. The chain is built from TRBV7-6 and TRBJ2-3, with TRBD1 identical over 9 bases. CDR1 SGHVS and CDR2 FNYEAQ come from the germline V gene. Losses at the gene ends were 1 base for V and 8 bases for J; bases not matched to a gene: 7. The CDR3 totals 15 residues. CDR3 in amino acids: CASSLEGQGSGTQYF. The CDR3 region has the DNA TGTGCCAGCAGCTTAGAGGGACAGGGTAGCGGTACGCAGTATTTT.

This chain uses TRBV19 with TRBJ1-6; D possibly corresponds to TRBD1 (6 bases). CDR1 is LNHDA, CDR2 SQIVND, per germline (reference sequence). Trimming pared 8 bases from V and 9 bases from J, leaving 17 bases between. CDR3 length: 14 amino acids. The DNA of the CDR3 is TGTGCCAGTCAGGGGACCCTGTGGGGTTCACCCCTCCACTTT. Translating gives CASQGTLWGSPLHF.

In this sample, this clonotype turned up many times. J is TRBJ1-5 and V is TRBV29-1; the D gene is possibly TRBD1 (6 bases). Trimming shortened V by 5 bases and J by 7 bases, and 15 bases separated the two germline ends. The germline gives CDR1 SQVTM, CDR2 ANQGSEA. The CDR3 length is 13 residues. CDR3 amino acids: CSVRTGTGQPQHF. CDR3 bases: TGCAGCGTTCGCACAGGGACGGGGCAGCCCCAGCATTTT.

This clonotype was recorded at least ten times. This rearrangement joins TRBV7-8 to TRBJ1-2; possible D gene TRBD1, 5 bases. Germline loops: CDR1 SGHVS, CDR2 FQNEAQ. The CDR3 totals 15 residues. V was pared by 2 bases and J by 2 bases, with 12 bases between. The CDR3 region has the DNA TGTGCCAGCAGCTTATCAATCTGGGGGAACTATGGCTACACCTTC. It specifies CASSLSIWGNYGYTF.

There are many counts of this clonotype. V gene TRBV5-1 combines with J gene TRBJ1-1; unclear D gene. Germline-derived CDR1 and CDR2 are SGHRS and YFSETQ. V was trimmed by 1 base and J by 1 base, leaving 11 bases between them. The CDR3 covers 15 residues. CDR3 residues: CASSLMSGGNTEAFF. The DNA of the CDR3 is TGCGCCAGCAGCTTGATGTCAGGTGGGAACACTGAAGCTTTCTTT.

The gene calls are TRBV9 and TRBJ1-1; a possible D gene is TRBD1 (5 bases). The V end lost 0 bases, the J end lost 8 bases, and 11 bases lay between the germline ends. Per germline, CDR1 SGDLS and CDR2 YYNGEE. This CDR3 contains 13 residues. The CDR3 coding sequence is TGTGCCAGCAGCGTAGTCGGGGCCGGGGAAGCTTTCTTT. This encodes CASSVVGAGEAFF.

This clonotype showed up many times. This sequence joins TRBV7-2 and TRBJ1-2, with 7 bases lining up with TRBD1. The CDR3 extends over 15 amino acids. Looked up from germline, CDR1 is SGHTA and CDR2 is FQGNSA. V shed 5 bases and J 3 bases; nucleotides not matched to a gene: 9. Here the CDR3 DNA reads TGTGCCAGCAGCCCCATCCCCGGGACAGACTATGGCTACACCTTC. This gives the protein CASSPIPGTDYGYTF.

This clonotype was counted many times. The chain combines TRBV4-3 with TRBJ1-2; D unresolved. The CDR3 spans 13 residues. The ends were cut back, 1 base at V and 7 bases at J, with 10 bases in the middle. Germline assignment: CDR1 LGHNA and CDR2 YSLEER. The CDR3 reads CASSQVVSSGYTF. Here the CDR3 DNA reads TGCGCCAGCAGCCAAGTAGTGAGTAGTGGCTACACCTTC.

This clonotype was seen many times. The V gene is TRBV12-3 or TRBV12-4, the J gene TRBJ1-2; D unresolved. The CDR3 runs to 12 residues. Trimming shortened V by 1 base and J by 7 bases, and 7 bases separated the two germline ends. CDR3 sequence: CASSLVGVGYTF. The DNA of the CDR3 is TGTGCCAGCAGTTTAGTTGGGGTTGGCTACACCTTC.

In its sample, this clonotype was seen many times. The CDR3 bases are TGTGCCAGCAGCTTGGCACTCAACCAAGAGACCCAGTACTTC. Protein product: CASSLALNQETQYF. The J gene is TRBJ2-5, the V gene TRBV5-5; D ambiguous. This CDR3 region has 14 residues. Trimming took 0 bases from V and 0 from J, leaving 6 bases between them. Germline V gene sequence: CDR1 SGHKS, CDR2 YYEKEE (reference sequence).

This clonotype has a handful of counts. The chain uses TRBV12-3 or TRBV12-4 and TRBJ2-3; 10 bases line up with TRBD1. CDR3 size: 15 residues. The junction had 5 bases not matched to a gene; V was cut back by 5 bases and J by 3 bases. The CDR3 loop reads CASSGTGVGTDTQYF. In nucleotides, the CDR3 is TGTGCCAGCAGTGGGACAGGGGTGGGGACAGATACGCAGTATTTT.

This clonotype was observed a handful of times. The V gene is TRBV19, the J gene TRBJ1-1; TRBD1 agrees at 8 bases. The CDR3 sequence is 14 residues long. V dropped 6 bases and J dropped 0; count of bases not matched to a gene: 3. Germline V lookup: CDR1 LNHDA, CDR2 SQIVND (reference sequence). In DNA form, the CDR3 reads TGTGCCAGTAGAGGACAGGGACTGAACACTGAAGCTTTCTTT. Protein product: CASRGQGLNTEAFF.

The J gene is TRBJ1-3, the V gene TRBV3-2; the table's D call, TRBD1, was not checked against the DNA. TRBV3-2 is a listed pseudogene. The CDR3 sequence is 16 residues long. CDR3 residues: CASSLCRDSSGNTIYF. The CDR3, as DNA: TGTGCCAGCAGCCTCTGCCGGGACAGCTCTGGAAACACCATATATTTT.

This clonotype was found many times. The V gene is TRBV12-3 or TRBV12-4, the J gene TRBJ2-5; D unresolved. The V end lost 6 bases, the J end lost 5 bases, and 7 bases lay between the germline ends. The CDR3 sequence is 11 residues long. The CDR3 sequence: CASSIGETQYF. CDR3 DNA sequence: TGTGCCAGCAGCATAGGGGAGACCCAGTACTTC.

This clonotype was seen many times. The rearrangement links TRBV7-2 to TRBJ1-2; 7 nucleotides agree with TRBD1. The germline CDR1 and CDR2 sequences are SGHTA and FQGNSA. This CDR3 is 14 amino acids long. The J segment lost 7 bases and the V segment lost 1 base, leaving 6 bases of the junction unmatched. The CDR3 protein is CASSLETGNRGYTF. The CDR3 bases are TGTGCCAGCAGCTTAGAGACAGGGAACCGTGGCTACACCTTC.

The chain carries TRBV30 and TRBJ2-2; 8 bases are shared with TRBD1. V shed 3 bases and J 4 bases; nucleotides not matched to a gene: 4. The germline V gene encodes CDR1 GTSNPN and CDR2 SVGIG (reference sequence). The CDR3 runs to 14 residues. In DNA, the CDR3 is TGTGCCTGGAGAACGGGACAGGTCACCGGGGAGCTGTTTTTT. Its protein is CAWRTGQVTGELFF.

The sample holds many counts of this clonotype. This chain links TRBV7-2 with TRBJ2-4, with 7 positions matching TRBD2. V shed 7 bases and J 1 base; nucleotides not matched to a gene: 10. The V gene's germline CDR1 is SGHTA and CDR2 FQGNSA. The length of the CDR3 is 16 residues. For the CDR3, the DNA is TGTGCCAGCATCCCCCGCGGGGGATACGCCAAAAACATTCAGTACTTC. Its protein product is CASIPRGGYAKNIQYF.

This clonotype was found many times. The chain couples TRBV5-6 to TRBJ1-1; 7 bases line up with TRBD1. The germline V gene encodes CDR1 SGHDT and CDR2 YYEEEE. The V gene end was trimmed by 4 bases and the J gene end by 5 bases; junction bases not matched to a gene: 11. The CDR3 sequence is 15 residues long. As DNA, the CDR3 is TGTGCCAGCAGCGCACAACAGGGGAGGGTAACTGAAGCTTTCTTT. It specifies CASSAQQGRVTEAFF.

This clonotype has a count of ten or more. The gene calls are TRBV19 and TRBJ2-1; tentative D call: TRBD2 (6 bases). V gave up 3 bases and J gave up 9 bases, with 18 bases separating them. Per germline, CDR1 LNHDA and CDR2 SQIVND (reference sequence). The CDR3 totals 15 residues. In DNA, the CDR3 is TGTGCCAGTAGTATTAATAGCGCGGGGCCCGCTGAGCAGTTCTTC. Its protein is CASSINSAGPAEQFF.